A single T cell receptor (beta chain) is shown here with its context. This clone was detected a few times. Its antigen remains undetermined. Base qualities are not provided; no much larger clone lies one nucleotide away. This entry is derived from a study of shared clonotypes between healthy human individuals (dated by TCRdb to 2020 to 2021). Broadly, across the study: The cohort comprised a couple of women and three men aged 18 to 49 years. The study deeply sequenced blood TCR repertoires of five healthy adults to estimate repertoire size and the extent of clonotype sharing between individuals. To increase sequencing depth and limit assay-specific biases, different laboratories used diverse techniques to prepare libraries and sequence TCR repertoires. Leukapheresis yielded between about 0.85 and 9 billion PBMCs per donor. Study-wide conclusions, independent of this receptor: Sampling was limited to blood, and TCR repertoires in tissue likely differ from TCR repertoires in blood. The genetic and exposure-history diversity represented was limited by the small number of donors. Based on pairwise subsampling, the degree of clonotype sharing among donors was expected to be affected by sequencing depth.

Healthy HIV-negative adults with no recently reported acute infections or vaccinations were included as donors. Only Caucasian adults living in Nashville, Tennessee, USA were represented among the donors. In the unsorted samples, 90 million or so PBMCs were counted, and genomic DNA was extracted using the QIAamp DNA Blood Mini kit. After blood collection by leukapheresis, PBMCs were isolated using Ficoll-Histopaque density gradient centrifugation and then cryopreserved in the vapor phase of liquid nitrogen. The CDR3, from cysteine to phenylalanine, totals 16 residues. Of the read, only the CDR3 DNA is kept; its 48 bases are in frame from base 1. V drops 4 bases and J drops 3 bases, leaving 18 bases in between. From a lookup of the germline V gene, CDR1 and CDR2 are MGHRA and YSYEKL. Using the deep immunoSEQ assay, multiplex PCR amplified TCR CDR3 regions from genomic DNA. Extracted genomic DNA from each cell subset was spread evenly across all wells of several immunoSEQ 96-well plates, with each plate serving as a replicate. For unsorted PBMC, about 300 ng of genomic DNA, equivalent to tens of thousands of T cell genomes, went into each replicate PCR. Unsorted PBMC genomic DNA was sequenced across ten immunoSEQ deep assay plates. The purified libraries were quantified using a Qubit 3.0 fluorometer, sized with a Bioanalyzer 2100, and then quantified again using the KAPA Library Quantification kit. A separate single-read 150-cycle Illumina NextSeq 550 flow cell was used to sequence each immunoSEQ 96-well plate. Regarding the original processing steps: The immunoSEQ output contained only junctional sequences without quality scores, so filtering could not match that applied to full-length reads. To assign V/J genes and CDR3, sequences were annotated against IMGT germline references using PyIR, a Python wrapper for IgBLAST v1.9. Reads were filtered out if the reads had weak V/J assignments (E-value above 1e-6), no CDR3, stop codons, out-of-frame junctions, or ambiguous translated residues. V3J clonotypes were defined as sequences sharing an identical inferred V gene, J gene, and CDR3 amino acid sequence. Percentage overlap between repertoires was calculated by dividing the number of shared unique clonotypes by the size of the smaller repertoire. Richness of each repertoire was evaluated using RTK rarefaction, the Chao1 estimator, and Recon v2.1 estimates of unobserved clonotypes. TCRdb re-hosts the immuneACCESS table, in-frame sequences only. Its copies lack some clones; in the studies checked, an unresolved V gene accounts for under half of them, and the cause for the rest is not known. That table is the source of V, J and clone size, and D and trimming were worked out from the DNA. Here the sample has about 490,000 clones; 76% occur a single time. Jointly, the top ten make up 10% to 15% of the sample.

In this chain, TRBV4-1 is recombined with TRBJ1-1, with the D gene not confidently named. The source of this sequence is a middle-aged woman in good health. Some clones in this sample may be carry-over from other donors' samples. The sequenced material came from PBMCs. The encoded CDR3 is CASSPNPQQRYTEAFF. The nucleotide sequence reads TGCGCCAGCAGCCCCAACCCCCAACAGAGGTACACTGAAGCTTTCTTT.